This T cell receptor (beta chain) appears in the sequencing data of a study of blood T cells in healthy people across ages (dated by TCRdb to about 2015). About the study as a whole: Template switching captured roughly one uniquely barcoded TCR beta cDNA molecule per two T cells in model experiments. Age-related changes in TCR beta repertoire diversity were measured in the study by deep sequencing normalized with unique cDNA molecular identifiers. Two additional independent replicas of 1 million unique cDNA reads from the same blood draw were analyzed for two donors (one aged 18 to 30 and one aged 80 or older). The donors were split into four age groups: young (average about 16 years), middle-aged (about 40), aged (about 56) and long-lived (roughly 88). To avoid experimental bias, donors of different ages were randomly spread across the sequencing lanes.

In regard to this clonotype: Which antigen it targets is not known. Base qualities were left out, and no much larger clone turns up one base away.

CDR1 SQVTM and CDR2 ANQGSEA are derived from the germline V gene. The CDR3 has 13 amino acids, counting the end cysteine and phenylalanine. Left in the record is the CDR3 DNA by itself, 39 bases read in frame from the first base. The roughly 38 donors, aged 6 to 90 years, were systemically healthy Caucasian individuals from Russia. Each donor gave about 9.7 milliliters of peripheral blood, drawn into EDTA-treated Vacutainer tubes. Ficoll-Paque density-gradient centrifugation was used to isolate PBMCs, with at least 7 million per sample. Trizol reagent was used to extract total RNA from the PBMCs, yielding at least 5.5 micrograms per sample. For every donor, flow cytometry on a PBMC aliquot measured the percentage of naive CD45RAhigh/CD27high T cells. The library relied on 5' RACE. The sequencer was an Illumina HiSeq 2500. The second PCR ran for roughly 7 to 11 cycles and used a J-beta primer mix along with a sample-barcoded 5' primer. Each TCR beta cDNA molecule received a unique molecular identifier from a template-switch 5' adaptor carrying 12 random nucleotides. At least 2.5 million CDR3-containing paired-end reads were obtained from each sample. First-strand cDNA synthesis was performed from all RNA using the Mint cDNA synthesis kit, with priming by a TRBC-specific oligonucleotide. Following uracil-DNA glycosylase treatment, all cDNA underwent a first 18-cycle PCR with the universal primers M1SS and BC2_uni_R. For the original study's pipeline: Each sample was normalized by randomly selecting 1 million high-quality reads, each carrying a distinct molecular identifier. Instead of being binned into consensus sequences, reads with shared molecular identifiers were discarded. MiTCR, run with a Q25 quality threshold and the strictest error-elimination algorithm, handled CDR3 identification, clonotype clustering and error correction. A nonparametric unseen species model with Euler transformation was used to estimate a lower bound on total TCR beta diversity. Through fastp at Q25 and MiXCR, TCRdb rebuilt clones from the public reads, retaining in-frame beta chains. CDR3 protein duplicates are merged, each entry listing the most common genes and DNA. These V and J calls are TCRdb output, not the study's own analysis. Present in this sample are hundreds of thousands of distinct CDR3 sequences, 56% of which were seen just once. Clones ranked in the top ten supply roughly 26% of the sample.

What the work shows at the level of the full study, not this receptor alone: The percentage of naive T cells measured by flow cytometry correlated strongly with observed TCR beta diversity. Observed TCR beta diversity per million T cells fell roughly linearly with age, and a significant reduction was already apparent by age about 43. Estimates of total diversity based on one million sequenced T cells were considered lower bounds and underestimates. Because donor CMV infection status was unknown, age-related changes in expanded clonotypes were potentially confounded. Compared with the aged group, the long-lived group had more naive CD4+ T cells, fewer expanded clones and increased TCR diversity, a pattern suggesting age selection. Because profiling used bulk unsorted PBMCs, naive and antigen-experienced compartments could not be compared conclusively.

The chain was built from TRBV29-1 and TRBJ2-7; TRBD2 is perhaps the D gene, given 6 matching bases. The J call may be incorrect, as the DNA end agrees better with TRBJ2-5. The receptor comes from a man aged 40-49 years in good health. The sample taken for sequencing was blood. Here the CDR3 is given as CSVGLVPKETQYF. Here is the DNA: TGCAGCGTTGGACTAGTCCCCAAAGAGACCCAGTACTTC.